This T cell receptor (beta chain) appears in the sequencing data of a study of blood T cell repertoires in COVID-19. Study overall: COVID-19 samples collected from the United States, Italy and Spain covered acute and convalescent phases.

Trimming stripped 3 bases from V and 1 base from J, with 5 bases between. CDR1 and CDR2 (germline): MNHEY, SMNVEV (reference sequence). The CDR3 length is 13 residues. Participants came from roughly 25 US areas, aged about 18 to 89 years. Donors were grouped by their self-reported clinical history. In the authors' workflow: Cell counts per sample came from amplifying reference gene primers. Profiling relied on immunoSEQ multiplex PCR, and the TCRdb table lists in-frame clones only, not all of them. The V and J calls and clone size were taken over from that table, and D and trimming were inferred from the DNA. The sample has about 240,000 clones, 70% to 90% seen once.

This rearrangement joins TRBV27 to TRBJ2-3; D unclear. Material for sequencing was PBMCs or T cells enriched from blood (not recorded which). This receptor was identified in a woman in her 40s with acute COVID-19. CDR3 region: CASSLTRTDTQYF. The CDR3 DNA reads TGTGCCAGCAGTTTGACTCGCACAGATACGCAGTATTTT.